The 10 T cell receptor beta chains reported below all come from one sample, sequenced in a study of response to subunit inactivated influenza vaccine. One entry per CDR3 protein, called by TCRdb with MiXCR from the RT-PCR reads. This table holds 650,000 to 800,000 distinct CDR3 sequences, approximately 13% found once. This material consisted of PBMCs from blood, taken around two weeks before vaccination. Receptor source: a man aged 50 or older who received an inactivated influenza vaccine.

The V and J genes are TRBV20-1 and TRBJ2-1; D might be TRBD2 (5 bases). Trimming cost V 4 bases and J 5 bases, with 15 bases left between them. The CDR3 runs 14 residues. Germline V CDR1 and CDR2: DFQATT, SNEGSKA (reference sequence). The CDR3: CSAIGLIRDNEQFF. The CDR3 DNA follows: TGCAGTGCTATTGGACTGATCCGCGACAATGAGCAGTTCTTC.

The rearrangement uses TRBV10-1 and TRBJ2-2, with D maybe TRBD1 (6 bases). Trimming pared 6 bases from V and 2 bases from J, leaving 13 bases between. CDR3 size: 15 residues. Germline V gene data show CDR1 as WNHNN and CDR2 as SYGVQD (reference sequence). DNA of the CDR3: TGCGCCAGCAGGGACAGTTTATTCAACACCGGGGAGCTGTTTTTT. It is translated as CASRDSLFNTGELFF.

This clonotype has just a few counts. The chain links TRBV24-1 to TRBJ2-1; no clear D gene. The CDR3 spans 14 residues. CDR1 and CDR2 from the germline V gene are KGHDR and SFDVKD. V was trimmed by 1 base and J by 4 bases, leaving 7 bases between them. CDR3 protein: CATSDFDGYNEQFF. CDR3 in DNA: TGTGCCACCAGTGATTTTGACGGGTACAATGAGCAGTTCTTC.

This clonotype was detected only a few times. V gene TRBV24-1 combines with J gene TRBJ2-4; D may be TRBD1 (5 bases). This CDR3 is 15 amino acids long. The germline V gene encodes CDR1 KGHDR and CDR2 SFDVKD. Trimming removed 6 bases at V and 0 bases at J, with 11 bases between. The CDR3 sequence is CATSSTQEAKNIQYF. The CDR3 DNA follows: TGTGCCACCAGTTCAACACAGGAAGCCAAAAACATTCAGTACTTC.

The chain employs TRBV6-2 or TRBV6-3 and TRBJ2-2; D gene unclear. Germline CDR1 reads MNHEY; CDR2 reads SVGEGT. V shed 1 base and J shed 4 bases, with 10 bases lying between them. The CDR3 contains 15 residues. The CDR3 spells CASSYLTGRTGELFF. In nucleotides, the CDR3 is TGTGCCAGCAGTTACTTGACTGGGCGCACCGGGGAGCTGTTTTTT.

This clonotype was picked up a small number of times. The rearrangement joins TRBV20-1 to TRBJ2-3, with TRBD2 matching 8 bases. There are 15 residues in the CDR3. Germline lookup yields CDR1 DFQATT and CDR2 SNEGSKA (reference sequence). V lost 5 bases and J lost 0; bases outside the gene matches: 7. The CDR3 spells CSAWAGGLSTDTQYF. The CDR3 DNA is TGCAGTGCTTGGGCGGGGGGCCTTAGCACAGATACGCAGTATTTT.

This clonotype came up once. The V call is TRBV29-1, the J call TRBJ2-3; weak D call: TRBD2 (6 bases). The V and J ends lost 1 base and 4 bases respectively, with 18 bases between them. From germline, CDR1 is SQVTM and CDR2 ANQGSEA. This CDR3 has 16 residues. Here the CDR3 reads CSVEGTGSLNADTQYF. In DNA form, the CDR3 reads TGCAGCGTTGAAGGCACCGGGAGCCTTAACGCAGATACGCAGTATTTT.

In regard to this clonotype: The CDR3 does not close with the conserved phenylalanine or tryptophan, likely indicating a read error. V gene TRBV15 combines with J gene TRBJ2-1; TRBD2 matches 11 bases. CDR3 length: 15 amino acids. Germline V lookup: CDR1 LNHNV, CDR2 YYDKDF (reference sequence). V was clipped by 7 bases and J by 5 bases; unmatched bases: 7. The CDR3 DNA reads TGTGCCACCAAGACCGGGACTAGCGGAAACAATGAGCAGTTCTAC. Translating gives CATKTGTSGNNEQFY.

This rearrangement joins TRBV29-1 to TRBJ2-5; D assignment may be TRBD1 or TRBD2 (5 bases each). V shed 8 bases and J shed 5 bases, with 15 bases lying between them. The CDR3 extends over 12 amino acids. CDR1 is SQVTM and CDR2 is ANQGSEA in the germline V gene. The CDR3 DNA reads as TGCAGCTTCGGTCGGGGCGCGGAGACCCAGTACTTC. Translated, it gives CSFGRGAETQYF.

J is TRBJ2-1 and V is TRBV12-3 or TRBV12-4, with D possibly TRBD1 on 5 matching bases. V was clipped by 1 base and J by 11 bases, with 6 bases between them. This CDR3 comprises 11 residues. The CDR3 sequence: CASSLVGQQFF. In DNA form, the CDR3 reads TGTGCCAGCAGTTTAGTGGGGCAGCAGTTCTTC.